What follows are 29 T cell receptor beta chains derived from one specimen sequenced in a study of blood T cells in healthy people across ages. A sample-barcoded 5' primer and a J-beta primer mix were used in a second PCR of roughly 7 to 11 cycles. Via MiXCR, TCRdb re-called the 5' RACE reads, giving one row per CDR3 protein. The profile shows 1 million to 1.2 million distinct CDR3 sequences, 35% to 40% of them singletons. Sequencing was performed on blood. These receptors originate from a man aged 18-30 years in good health.

V usage is TRBV6-1 and J usage is TRBJ2-3, with D perhaps being TRBD1 or TRBD2 (5 bases each). Germline assignment: CDR1 MNHNS and CDR2 SASEGT. The V end lost 6 bases, the J end lost 0 bases, and 16 bases lay between the germline ends. This CDR3 contains 16 residues. The CDR3 here is CASSPLGAPSTDTQYF. The CDR3 coding sequence is TGTGCCAGCAGCCCCCTCGGGGCTCCGAGCACAGATACGCAGTATTTT.

The CDR3: CASSPSQGRSSPLHF. For the CDR3, the DNA is TGTGCCAGCAGCCCTTCCCAGGGTCGTTCTTCACCCCTCCACTTT. This chain uses TRBV11-2 with TRBJ1-6, with D tentatively TRBD1 (5 bases). The CDR3 is 15 amino acids. Trimming left V 5 bases short and J 9 bases short, with 17 bases between. Per germline, CDR1 SGHAT and CDR2 FQNNGV.

This clonotype was seen ten or more times. The V and J genes are TRBV4-1 and TRBJ2-4, with D perhaps matching TRBD1 (5 bases). The CDR3 is made up of 17 amino acids. Trimming took off 0 bases at V and 8 bases at J, with 20 bases between the two ends. CDR1 is MGHRA and CDR2 is YSYEKL in the germline V gene. CDR3 loop: CASSQDRPGSGSDIQYF. The CDR3 nucleotides read TGCGCCAGCAGCCAAGATCGTCCAGGGTCGGGTTCGGACATTCAGTACTTC.

The chain has TRBV7-2 and TRBJ2-7; D gene unclear. The DNA end is more similar to TRBJ2-5, so the J call may be wrong. Germline V gives CDR1 SGHTA, CDR2 FQGNSA. The CDR3 covers 14 residues. The CDR3 bases are TGTGCCAGCAGCTTACTCGTCTACCAAGAGACCCAGTACTTC. This gives the protein CASSLLVYQETQYF.

This clonotype was counted a few times. The chain combines TRBV28 with TRBJ1-2, with 9 bases that match TRBD1. In germline, CDR1 is MDHEN, CDR2 SYDVKM. This CDR3 spans 15 amino acids. Losses at the gene ends were 3 bases for V and 4 bases for J; bases not matched to a gene: 6. The DNA for the CDR3 is TGTGCCAGCAGTTTTTTAGGACAGGGGACCTATGGCTACACCTTC. Its protein is CASSFLGQGTYGYTF.

The chain recombines TRBV12-3 or TRBV12-4 with TRBJ1-1, with D uncertain. This CDR3 comprises 14 residues. V lost 6 bases and J lost 1, with 12 bases in between. CDR3 loop: CASRGSIANTEAFF. Written as DNA, the CDR3 is TGTGCCAGCAGGGGTTCCATCGCGAACACTGAAGCTTTCTTT.

The CDR3 reads CSGQTGGSTDTQYF. The CDR3 nucleotides are TGCAGCGGGCAGACAGGGGGGAGCACAGATACGCAGTATTTT. The chain uses TRBV29-1 and TRBJ2-3, with 9 bases lining up with TRBD1. Germline V gene data show CDR1 as SQVTM and CDR2 as ANQGSEA. J lost 0 bases, V lost 7 bases, and 5 bases had no gene match. The CDR3 length is 14 residues.

As DNA, the CDR3 is TGCAGTGCTAGAAGGGGGGGCTCCTACAATGAGCAGTTCTTC. It yields the protein CSARRGGSYNEQFF. The gene calls are TRBV20-1 and TRBJ2-1, with D possibly matching TRBD2 (7 bases). The germline CDR1 and CDR2 sequences are DFQATT and SNEGSKA (reference sequence). V shed 2 bases and J shed 0 bases, with 8 bases lying between them. The CDR3 has 14 amino acids.

The V gene is TRBV13, the J gene TRBJ2-1; D is ambiguous. The J call is doubtful: the DNA matches TRBJ2-7 better. CDR3 length: 14 amino acids. CDR1 PRHDT and CDR2 FYEKMQ come from the germline V gene (reference sequence). The CDR3 DNA follows: TGTGCCAGCAGCTTAGCACCACCCTACAATGAGCAGTACTTC. The encoded protein is CASSLAPPYNEQYF.

V gene TRBV5-1 combines with J gene TRBJ2-2; D may be TRBD2 (5 bases). CDR1 is SGHRS and CDR2 is YFSETQ in the germline V gene. Trimming shortened V by 7 bases and J by 7 bases, and 11 bases separated the two germline ends. The CDR3 runs to 12 residues. Written as DNA, the CDR3 is TGCGCCAGCCACAGAGGAGGCGGGGAGCTGTTTTTT. Translated, it gives CASHRGGGELFF.

The V and J genes are TRBV3-1 and TRBJ2-3; the match to TRBD1 covers 7 bases. The germline CDR1 and CDR2 sequences are LGHDT and YNNKEL (reference sequence). The V gene end was trimmed by 0 bases and the J gene end by 4 bases; junction bases not matched to a gene: 4. The CDR3 is made up of 15 amino acids. The CDR3 region is CASSQEQGLADTQYF. The CDR3 DNA reads as TGTGCCAGCAGCCAAGAACAGGGGCTGGCAGATACGCAGTATTTT.

This chain uses TRBV20-1 with TRBJ2-1, with 7 nucleotides matching TRBD2. Germline V gene sequence: CDR1 DFQATT, CDR2 SNEGSKA (reference sequence). This CDR3 region has 15 residues. The V and J ends lost 5 bases and 2 bases, in that order; junction bases with no gene match: 9. CDR3 in DNA: TGCAGTGCTTCCCTAGCGGAGACTGCCTACAATGAGCAGTTCTTC. It codes for CSASLAETAYNEQFF.

The chain carries TRBV3-1 and TRBJ2-5; 8 nucleotides match TRBD2. Per germline, CDR1 LGHDT and CDR2 YNNKEL (reference sequence). This CDR3 has 17 residues. Trimming took 0 bases from V and 5 from J; bases not matched to a gene: 11. Here the CDR3 reads CASSQEVSGARGETQYF. CDR3 DNA: TGTGCCAGCAGCCAAGAAGTTAGCGGGGCCAGAGGGGAGACCCAGTACTTC.

This chain links TRBV27 with TRBJ2-3; 11 bases are a match to TRBD1. Unmatched junction bases numbered 10, after V lost 6 bases and J lost 2 bases. The CDR3 is 17 amino acids. The germline CDR1 and CDR2 sequences are MNHEY and SMNVEV (reference sequence). The CDR3, as DNA: TGTGCCAGCAGCCTACCGGGACAGGGGGACTTCACAGATACGCAGTATTTT. Its protein product is CASSLPGQGDFTDTQYF.

In this sample, this clonotype turned up once. V and J are TRBV20-1 and TRBJ1-5; perhaps TRBD1 as D (5 bases). V was shortened by 1 base and J by 6 bases, with 16 bases between the two germline ends. From germline, CDR1 is DFQATT and CDR2 SNEGSKA (reference sequence). The CDR3 is made up of 15 amino acids. CDR3 in DNA: TGCAGTGCTAGAGGAGAAGGGGCCTATACTCAGCCCCAGCATTTT. It yields the protein CSARGEGAYTQPQHF.

The genes are TRBV6-2 or TRBV6-3 and TRBJ2-3, with a weak D call TRBD1 (6 bases). The germline CDR1 and CDR2 sequences are MNHEY and SVGEGT. CDR3 length: 15 residues. Trimming shortened V by 3 bases and J by 0 bases, and 10 bases separated the two germline ends. CDR3 in amino acids: CASSYTGMSTDTQYF. CDR3 sequence (DNA): TGTGCCAGCAGTTATACAGGGATGAGCACAGATACGCAGTATTTT.

A note on this clonotype: At one of its ends the junction is not consistent with the germline gene, which may arise from a read error. The chain uses TRBV4-2 and TRBJ2-3; maybe TRBD2 (5 bases). Germline CDR1 reads LGHNA; CDR2 reads YNFKEQ. The CDR3 is made up of 15 amino acids. This chain's CDR3 is CVSSQAETSTDTQYF. Written as DNA, the CDR3 is TGTGTCAGCAGCCAAGCGGAGACGAGCACAGATACGCAGTATTTT.

This clonotype was seen many times. The rearrangement links TRBV4-2 to TRBJ2-5; no clear D. The CDR3 sequence is 13 residues long. V was trimmed by 1 base and J by 3 bases, leaving 6 bases between them. Germline CDR1 and CDR2: LGHNA and YNFKEQ. CDR3 sequence reads: CASSQGIEETQYF. The CDR3 DNA sequence: TGTGCCAGCAGCCAAGGGATAGAAGAGACCCAGTACTTC.

The gene calls are TRBV9 and TRBJ1-4, with D hard to call. Trimming cost V 3 bases and J 7 bases, with 13 bases left between them. The CDR3 length is 14 residues. Germline V gives CDR1 SGDLS, CDR2 YYNGEE. In DNA form, the CDR3 reads TGTGCCAGCAGCGGGACGGTGAAAGGTGAAAAACTGTTTTTT. This gives the protein CASSGTVKGEKLFF.

V gene TRBV24-1 combines with J gene TRBJ2-7; possibly TRBD1 or TRBD2 for D (5 bases each). Trimming cost V 3 bases and J 0 bases, with 11 bases left between them. From germline, CDR1 is KGHDR and CDR2 SFDVKD. The CDR3 sequence is 15 residues long. The chain's CDR3 is CATSDRSGSSYEQYF. CDR3 bases: TGTGCCACCAGTGATCGCTCAGGGAGCTCCTACGAGCAGTACTTC.

Comment on this clonotype: The junction departs from germline at one end; a sequencing error may be responsible. CDR3 in DNA: TGCAGTGCGAGAGAAAGTGTTGAGGAAGGGCAGTACTTC. It specifies CSARESVEEGQYF. The rearrangement joins TRBV20-1 to TRBJ2-7; D not certain. Per germline, CDR1 DFQATT and CDR2 SNEGSKA (reference sequence). The CDR3 covers 13 residues.

The genes are TRBV28 and TRBJ2-2; D tentatively reads TRBD1 or TRBD2 (5 bases each). This CDR3 is 13 amino acids long. Germline CDR1 reads MDHEN; CDR2 reads SYDVKM. V lost 2 bases and J lost 7, with 8 bases in between. CDR3: CASSLLGVGELFF. Written as DNA, the CDR3 is TGTGCCAGCAGTTTACTGGGGGTCGGGGAGCTGTTTTTT.

The gene calls are TRBV20-1 and TRBJ2-1; 14 positions agree with TRBD2. J lost 9 bases, V lost 6 bases, and 7 bases had no gene match. This CDR3 has 14 residues. CDR1 and CDR2 (germline): DFQATT, SNEGSKA (reference sequence). The CDR3 is CSATHGLAGGEQFF. The CDR3 region has the DNA TGCAGTGCCACCCACGGACTAGCGGGAGGTGAGCAGTTCTTC.

The genes are TRBV24-1 and TRBJ2-1; TRBD2 matches 7 bases. Germline CDR1 reads KGHDR; CDR2 reads SFDVKD. The CDR3 runs to 12 residues. After removal of 4 bases from V and 9 bases from J, the junction contained 2 bases not matched to a gene. CDR3: CATSEPGGEQFF. The CDR3, as DNA: TGTGCCACCAGTGAACCGGGAGGTGAGCAGTTCTTC.

J is TRBJ1-2 and V is TRBV5-1; no clear D. Trimming stripped 0 bases from V and 8 bases from J, with 14 bases between. The CDR3 contains 14 residues. The germline gives CDR1 SGHRS, CDR2 YFSETQ. CDR3 sequence reads: CASSLAGPNVGYTF. The CDR3 DNA sequence: TGCGCCAGCAGCTTGGCCGGGCCTAACGTCGGCTACACCTTC.

The chain uses TRBV7-7 and TRBJ2-7; 8 positions match TRBD1. In germline, CDR1 is SSHAT, CDR2 FNYEAQ (reference sequence). Germline trimming cut 5 bases from V and 7 bases from J; bases unmatched to any gene: 13. The CDR3 runs to 15 residues. This CDR3 is CASSPGQDLYNEQYF. The DNA for the CDR3 is TGTGCCAGCAGCCCGGGACAGGACCTCTACAATGAGCAGTACTTC.

The table lists this clonotype with a few counts. The junction differs from germline at one of its ends, possibly a read error. CDR3 sequence (DNA): TGTGCCAGCAGCGAAGGGGCCGATGAGCAGTTCTTC. The encoded protein is CASSEGADEQFF. The V gene is TRBV6-1, the J gene TRBJ2-1; D might be TRBD1 (5 bases). This CDR3 region has 12 residues. The germline CDR1 and CDR2 sequences are MNHNS and SASEGT.

The rearrangement links TRBV2 to TRBJ2-7, with a weak D call TRBD2 (5 bases). V lost 6 bases, J lost 7 bases, and 16 bases lay in between. The germline V gene has CDR1 SNHLY and CDR2 FYNNEI. The CDR3 loop spans 13 amino acids. The CDR3 DNA sequence: TGTGCCAGCAGGAGGGAAGCCTACAATGAGCAGTACTTC. The encoded protein is CASRREAYNEQYF. Supplemented by reference TRBV2 and TRBJ2-7, the full variable domain reads EPEVTQTPSHQVTQMGQEVILRCVPISNHLYFYWYRQILGQKVEFLVSFYNNEISEKSEIFDDQFSVERPDGSNFTLKIRSTKLEDSAMYFCASRREAYNEQYFGPGTRLTVT.

This rearrangement joins TRBV6-5 to TRBJ2-7, with a tentative D call TRBD2 (5 bases). Matching the DNA end better, TRBJ2-5 makes the J call doubtful. The CDR3 contains 14 residues. The germline V gene encodes CDR1 MNHEY and CDR2 SVGAGI. The chain's CDR3 is CASSHETTSETQYF. The CDR3 nucleotides are TGTGCCAGCAGTCATGAGACTACCTCGGAGACCCAGTACTTC.